Below are 20 T cell receptor beta chains sequenced from a single sample in a study of blood T cell repertoires in COVID-19 (dated by TCRdb to 2018 to 2021). The protocol used for the library was the immunoSEQ multiplex PCR assay. TCRdb took this table from immuneACCESS and kept in-frame rearrangements with V and J called. Such tables lack part of the clones; where checked against another copy, unresolved V genes explain under half of the gap, and the rest is unexplained. Within this sample are some 110,000 clones, with about three quarters of them counted one time only. Of the sample, approximately 19% falls within the top ten clones. Sequenced input: peripheral blood. All receptors derive from an older woman with acute or convalescent COVID-19.

The J gene is TRBJ2-5, the V gene TRBV4-2, with unresolved D. Germline assignment: CDR1 LGHNA and CDR2 YNFKEQ. The ends were cut back, 4 bases at V and 5 bases at J, with 14 bases in the middle. This CDR3 is built from 14 residues. CDR3 protein: CASSLQAKSETQYF. CDR3 nucleotide sequence: TGTGCCAGCAGCCTCCAAGCAAAAAGTGAGACCCAGTACTTC.

CDR3 sequence reads: CASSYTPTGEGYEQYF. The DNA of the CDR3 is TGTGCCAGCAGTTACACTCCCACAGGGGAAGGGTACGAGCAGTACTTC. This rearrangement joins TRBV6-5 to TRBJ2-7, with 7 bases matching TRBD1. The CDR3 loop spans 16 amino acids. V was clipped by 2 bases and J by 4 bases; unmatched bases: 11. The germline gives CDR1 MNHEY, CDR2 SVGAGI.

V usage is TRBV5-1 and J usage is TRBJ2-1; D might be TRBD2 (6 bases). Trimming removed 0 bases from V and 0 bases from J, with 10 bases in between. This CDR3 has 16 amino acids. Germline values: CDR1 SGHRS, CDR2 YFSETQ. CDR3 DNA sequence: TGCGCCAGCAGCTTGGGTGCGGGGTCCTCCTACAATGAGCAGTTCTTC. Translated: CASSLGAGSSYNEQFF.

The chain is built from TRBV7-2 and TRBJ1-4; D remains ambiguous. Germline CDR1 SGHTA, CDR2 FQGNSA. V was shortened by 2 bases and J by 0 bases, with 7 bases between the two germline ends. This CDR3 contains 15 residues. CDR3 region: CASSLFSATNEKLFF. The CDR3 DNA reads as TGTGCCAGCAGCTTATTCAGCGCAACTAATGAAAAACTGTTTTTT.

This clone has a single count. The V and J genes are TRBV11-2 and TRBJ2-3; D unclear. Germline CDR1 and CDR2: SGHAT and FQNNGV. The CDR3 is 12 amino acids. Deletions cut 8 bases from V and 2 bases from J, with 8 bases between. CDR3 DNA: TGTGCCAGCGCCCTCTACACAGATACGCAGTATTTT. Amino acids: CASALYTDTQYF.

The J gene is TRBJ2-5, the V gene TRBV29-1; perhaps TRBD1 as D (6 bases). Between the trimmed V and J ends, which lost 7 bases and 4 bases, there was a span of 16 bases. This CDR3 comprises 13 residues. Looked up from germline, CDR1 is SQVTM and CDR2 is ANQGSEA. In nucleotides, the CDR3 is TGCAGCGCCCAGGGGTGGGTGGTAGAGACCCAGTACTTC. Translating it yields CSAQGWVVETQYF.

The CDR3 region is CASSPAGSGANVLTF. The CDR3, as DNA: TGTGCCAGCTCACCAGCGGGGTCTGGGGCCAACGTCCTGACTTTC. V gene TRBV18 combines with J gene TRBJ2-6; D may be TRBD2 (6 bases). The V end lost 2 bases, the J end lost 1 base, and 6 bases lay between the germline ends. Germline assignment: CDR1 KGHSH and CDR2 LQKENI. CDR3 length: 15 residues.

The count of this clone is one. V and J are TRBV5-1 and TRBJ1-2; D gene uncertain. CDR1 and CDR2 from the germline V gene are SGHRS and YFSETQ. Deletions cut 3 bases from V and 8 bases from J, with 14 bases between. The CDR3 contains 13 residues. CDR3 nucleotides: TGCGCCAGCAGCTGGACCGGACTTGGCGGCTACACCTTC. Its protein is CASSWTGLGGYTF.

The chain uses TRBV19 and TRBJ1-2; TRBD1 agrees at 7 bases. Germline CDR1 and CDR2: LNHDA and SQIVND (reference sequence). This CDR3 has 15 amino acids. The ends lost 3 bases at V and 5 bases at J; junction bases unmatched: 9. The CDR3 sequence is CASSILRTGGYGYTF. In DNA, the CDR3 is TGTGCCAGTAGTATTCTCAGGACAGGCGGATATGGCTACACCTTC. Supplemented by reference TRBV19 and TRBJ1-2, the full variable domain reads DGGITQSPKYLFRKEGQNVTLSCEQNLNHDAMYWYRQDPGQGLRLIYYSQIVNDFQKGDIAEGYSVSREKKESFPLTVTSAQKNPTAFYLCASSILRTGGYGYTFGSGTRLTVV.

The gene calls are TRBV5-1 and TRBJ2-6, with a weak D call TRBD2 (7 bases). This CDR3 contains 14 residues. CDR1 SGHRS and CDR2 YFSETQ come from the germline V gene. The V end lost 5 bases, the J end lost 2 bases, and 8 bases lay between the germline ends. CDR3: CASRGGPGANVLTF. CDR3 in DNA: TGCGCCAGCAGGGGGGGGCCTGGGGCCAACGTCCTGACTTTC.

This chain links TRBV19 with TRBJ2-1, with D possibly being TRBD2 (6 bases). The germline V gene has CDR1 LNHDA and CDR2 SQIVND (reference sequence). This CDR3 is 11 amino acids long. V dropped 3 bases and J dropped 10 bases, with 7 bases sitting between them. CDR3 protein: CASSISGEQFF. The CDR3 DNA reads TGTGCCAGTAGTATTAGCGGCGAGCAGTTCTTC.

This clone was detected only once. The V call is TRBV7-2, the J call TRBJ2-7, with D possibly being TRBD2 (5 bases). Trimming left V 5 bases short and J 3 bases short, with 11 bases between. CDR3 length: 13 amino acids. Germline values: CDR1 SGHTA, CDR2 FQGNSA. The chain's CDR3 is CASSERTGYEQYF. CDR3 nucleotides: TGTGCCAGCAGCGAACGGACTGGCTACGAGCAGTACTTC. Variable domain in full (rest from reference TRBV7-2 and TRBJ2-7): GAGVSQSPSNKVTEKGKDVELRCDPISGHTALYWYRQSLGQGLEFLIYFQGNSAPDKSGLPSDRFSAERTGGSVSTLTIQRTQQEDSAVYLCASSERTGYEQYFGPGTRLTVT.

This clone was observed a few times. The V gene is TRBV15, the J gene TRBJ1-1; the match to TRBD1 covers 8 bases. The germline V gene encodes CDR1 LNHNV and CDR2 YYDKDF (reference sequence). After removal of 1 base from V and 8 bases from J, the junction contained 3 bases not matched to a gene. The CDR3 consists of 13 residues. The CDR3 nucleotides are TGTGCCACCAGCAGAGGGTGGGACAGGGAAGCTTTCTTT. Protein: CATSRGWDREAFF.

DNA of the CDR3: TGTGCCAGCAGCGTAGGACCAGGGGATGGAAACACCATATATTTT. Amino acid sequence: CASSVGPGDGNTIYF. The chain links TRBV9 to TRBJ1-3; D possibly corresponds to TRBD1 (6 bases). The germline V gene encodes CDR1 SGDLS and CDR2 YYNGEE. Trimming pared 0 bases from V and 3 bases from J, leaving 10 bases between. The CDR3 sequence is 15 residues long.

V usage is TRBV19 and J usage is TRBJ2-2, with TRBD1 identical over 7 bases. The V segment lost 7 bases and the J segment 3 bases; nucleotides outside the gene matches: 5. CDR3 size: 14 residues. Germline V CDR1 and CDR2: LNHDA, SQIVND (reference sequence). The DNA of the CDR3 is TGTGCCAGTAAGAGGCAGGGGGACACCGGGGAGCTGTTTTTT. Its translation: CASKRQGDTGELFF.

The CDR3 bases are TGTGCCAGCTATAGGAGGGGGCATCGAGGCTACACCTTC. This gives the protein CASYRRGHRGYTF. The chain is built from TRBV28 and TRBJ1-2, with 7 bases lining up with TRBD1. V lost 8 bases to trimming and J lost 8 bases; unmatched junction nucleotides: 11. Per germline, CDR1 MDHEN and CDR2 SYDVKM. CDR3 size: 13 residues.

The rearrangement links TRBV2 to TRBJ1-1; 8 bases line up with TRBD1. The ends lost 6 bases at V and 3 bases at J; junction bases unmatched: 3. The CDR3 is 13 amino acids. Germline values: CDR1 SNHLY, CDR2 FYNNEI. The CDR3 nucleotides read TGTGCCAGCAGGTTGGACAGGGACACTGAAGCTTTCTTT. It yields the protein CASRLDRDTEAFF.

The CDR3: CASSEATGDYEQYF. Written as DNA, the CDR3 is TGTGCCAGCAGTGAAGCTACAGGGGACTACGAGCAGTACTTC. The J gene is TRBJ2-7, the V gene TRBV6-1; 7 nucleotides align to TRBD1. V was pared by 0 bases and J by 3 bases, with 2 bases of the junction left unmatched. The CDR3 consists of 14 residues. Germline CDR1 is MNHNS and CDR2 is SASEGT.

This chain connects TRBV5-6 to TRBJ1-4; a possible D gene is TRBD1 (6 bases). The CDR3 spans 16 residues. V was cut by 2 bases and J by 7 bases, with 18 bases left in between. In germline, CDR1 is SGHDT, CDR2 YYEEEE. The CDR3 DNA sequence: TGTGCCAGCAGCTTCGCCACAGGGTTCGGCGCTGAAAAACTGTTTTTT. Translated, it gives CASSFATGFGAEKLFF.

The J gene is TRBJ2-7, the V gene TRBV10-1; possibly TRBD1 for D (5 bases). This CDR3 comprises 13 residues. V shed 0 bases and J shed 6 bases, with 9 bases lying between them. Germline V gene data show CDR1 as WNHNN and CDR2 as SYGVQD (reference sequence). CDR3 coding DNA: TGCGCCAGCAGTGAGTCGCGGACAACCGAGCAGTACTTC. Its protein product is CASSESRTTEQYF.